The T cell receptor (beta chain) under discussion was sequenced for a study of T-cell reconstitution after alpha-beta-depleted transplantation in children. Concerning this clonotype itself: Its target is unknown.

The TCRbeta library incorporated unique molecular identifiers. TCRdb reprocessed the PCR reads via MiXCR and lists one record per CDR3 protein. The table lists fewer than 1 million distinct CDR3 sequences, 16% of them singletons. Broader study findings: The main origin of T-cell counts and diversity one year after transplant was newly produced T cells. The origin of high day-60 TCRbeta diversity in some patients lay in surviving recipient T cells and thymic progenitors. At around two months after transplant, the alpha-beta T cells were reportedly derived from several hundred expanded clones that came from non-depleted graft cells.

V lost 11 bases, J lost 2 bases, and 21 bases lay in between. The CDR3 sequence is 15 residues long. Germline CDR1 is SEHNR and CDR2 is FQNEAQ (reference sequence). This sequence originates from a male patient aged 5 to 17 who had a stem cell transplant for acute lymphoblastic leukemia, so the T cells may come from the graft donor. Here the sequenced sample was PBMCs, mostly from graft donor cells, taken 360 days after TCRalphabeta/CD19-depleted stem cell transplant. This chain connects TRBV7-9 to TRBJ1-2; D possibly corresponds to TRBD1 (6 bases). The CDR3 protein is CAAEGRGALNYGYTF. The CDR3 DNA reads as TGTGCCGCCGAGGGGAGGGGGGCGTTAAACTATGGCTACACCTTC.